The next 6 T cell receptor beta chains were all read from a single sample in a study of blood T cell repertoires in COVID-19. TCRdb's copy holds only in-frame clones and misses some; the assay was immunoSEQ multiplex PCR. Counted here are 120,000 or so clones, about 90% occurring once; the ten biggest clones make up less than 9.5%. Sequenced material: peripheral blood. These receptors were obtained from a human donor in a cohort sampled during active COVID-19.

J is TRBJ2-1 and V is TRBV7-9, with 8 bases lining up with TRBD2. This CDR3 contains 15 residues. Germline V gives CDR1 SEHNR, CDR2 FQNEAQ (reference sequence). V was pared by 4 bases and J by 4 bases, with 6 bases of the junction left unmatched. In DNA, the CDR3 is TGTGCCAGCAGCTCGCCGCTAGCGGGTTACAATGAGCAGTTCTTC. Protein product: CASSSPLAGYNEQFF.

The J gene is TRBJ2-1, the V gene TRBV5-1; TRBD1 matches 7 bases. The V and J ends lost 4 bases and 7 bases, in that order; junction bases with no gene match: 11. This CDR3 comprises 15 residues. Germline lookup yields CDR1 SGHRS and CDR2 YFSETQ. CDR3 DNA: TGCGCCAGCAGCGGGGCGACAGGGTTCACGAATGAGCAGTTCTTC. It yields the protein CASSGATGFTNEQFF.

The J gene is TRBJ2-2, the V gene TRBV9; D remains unclear. Germline assignment: CDR1 SGDLS and CDR2 YYNGEE. The V end was cut by 0 bases, the J end by 6 bases, with 9 bases between. The CDR3 runs to 14 residues. This CDR3 reads CASSVELLAGELFF. Written as DNA, the CDR3 is TGTGCCAGCAGCGTAGAACTCCTGGCCGGGGAGCTGTTTTTT.

This clone has just one count. J is TRBJ1-4 and V is TRBV4-1, with D possibly being TRBD1 (5 bases). V was pared by 3 bases and J by 6 bases, with 20 bases between. This CDR3 is built from 17 residues. In germline, CDR1 is MGHRA, CDR2 YSYEKL. The CDR3 protein is CASSHHNSAGRDEKLFF. The CDR3 nucleotides read TGCGCCAGCAGCCACCATAACTCGGCAGGGAGGGATGAAAAACTGTTTTTT.

The rearrangement links TRBV27 to TRBJ2-2, with TRBD2 identical over 10 bases. V was clipped by 8 bases and J by 0 bases; unmatched bases: 9. The germline CDR1 and CDR2 sequences are MNHEY and SMNVEV (reference sequence). This CDR3 contains 17 residues. The CDR3 nucleotides read TGTGCCAGCCGCCTCCTCCTAGCGGGAGCGAACACCGGGGAGCTGTTTTTT. It is translated as CASRLLLAGANTGELFF.

The genes are TRBV19 and TRBJ2-7; 12 positions agree with TRBD1. Germline CDR1 and CDR2: LNHDA and SQIVND (reference sequence). With 5 bases clipped from V and 7 bases from J, the junction kept 9 bases outside the gene matches. The CDR3 sequence is 15 residues long. This chain's CDR3 is CASSPGDRGQREQYF. CDR3 bases: TGTGCCAGTAGTCCGGGGGACAGGGGGCAAAGGGAGCAGTACTTC. The full variable domain, completed using reference TRBV19 and TRBJ2-7, is DGGITQSPKYLFRKEGQNVTLSCEQNLNHDAMYWYRQDPGQGLRLIYYSQIVNDFQKGDIAEGYSVSREKKESFPLTVTSAQKNPTAFYLCASSPGDRGQREQYFGPGTRLTVT.